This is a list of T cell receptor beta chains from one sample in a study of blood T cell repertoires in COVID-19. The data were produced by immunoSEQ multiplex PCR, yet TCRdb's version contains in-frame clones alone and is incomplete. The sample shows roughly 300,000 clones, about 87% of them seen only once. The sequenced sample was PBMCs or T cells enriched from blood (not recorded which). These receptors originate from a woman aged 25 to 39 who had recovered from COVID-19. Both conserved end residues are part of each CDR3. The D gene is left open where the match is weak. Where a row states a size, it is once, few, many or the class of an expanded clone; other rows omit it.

CDR3aa: CASSYGTGGFGGYTF
CDR3nt: TGTGCCAGCAGTTATGGGACAGGGGGCTTTGGAGGCTACACCTTC
j_gene: TRBJ1-2
d_gene: TRBD1
v_gene: TRBV6-2/TRBV6-3
abundance: -

CDR3aa: CASSSNRDRGQPQHF
CDR3nt: TGTGCCAGTAGCTCAAACCGGGACAGGGGGCAGCCCCAGCATTTT
j_gene: TRBJ1-5
d_gene: TRBD1
v_gene: TRBV19
abundance: once

CDR3aa: CASSSTSEGDTQYF
CDR3nt: TGTGCCAGCAGCTCGACTAGCGAAGGGGATACGCAGTATTTT
j_gene: TRBJ2-3
d_gene: TRBD2
v_gene: TRBV5-4
abundance: -

CDR3aa: CASSSSLGSQETQYF
CDR3nt: TGTGCCAGCAGCTCATCATTGGGCAGCCAAGAGACCCAGTACTTC
j_gene: TRBJ2-5
d_gene: -
v_gene: TRBV5-4
abundance: -

CDR3aa: CATSRDLVDRGGNTIYF
CDR3nt: TGTGCCACCAGCAGAGACTTAGTGGACAGGGGGGGAAACACCATATATTTT
j_gene: TRBJ1-3
d_gene: TRBD1
v_gene: TRBV15
abundance: -

CDR3aa: CATSDSRTGNNEQFF
CDR3nt: TGTGCCACCAGTGATTCACGGACAGGTAACAATGAGCAGTTCTTC
j_gene: TRBJ2-1
d_gene: TRBD1
v_gene: TRBV24-1
abundance: -

CDR3aa: CASSGLAGEQFF
CDR3nt: TGTGCCAGCAGTGGACTAGCGGGTGAGCAGTTCTTC
j_gene: TRBJ2-1
d_gene: TRBD2
v_gene: TRBV6-2/TRBV6-3
abundance: -

CDR3aa: CASSLEGGGNTIYF
CDR3nt: TGCGCCAGCAGCTTGGAAGGGGGAGGAAACACCATATATTTT
j_gene: TRBJ1-3
d_gene: -
v_gene: TRBV5-1
abundance: -

CDR3aa: CAWTTGASGNTIYF
CDR3nt: TGTGCCTGGACGACAGGGGCCTCCGGAAACACCATATATTTT
j_gene: TRBJ1-3
d_gene: TRBD1
v_gene: TRBV30
abundance: -

CDR3aa: CASSQVHSRGTEAFF
CDR3nt: TGTGCCAGCAGCCAAGTCCACTCCCGGGGGACTGAAGCTTTCTTT
j_gene: TRBJ1-1
d_gene: -
v_gene: TRBV3-1/TRBV3-2
abundance: -

CDR3aa: CASSFLGAGNTIYF
CDR3nt: TGTGCCAGCAGCTTTCTCGGGGCTGGAAACACCATATATTTT
j_gene: TRBJ1-3
d_gene: -
v_gene: TRBV13
abundance: -

CDR3aa: CASSAPDRGIYGYTF
CDR3nt: TGTGCCAGCAGCGCCCCGGACAGGGGAATCTATGGCTACACCTTC
j_gene: TRBJ1-2
d_gene: TRBD1
v_gene: TRBV7-2
abundance: few

CDR3aa: CASSFSRSNQPQHF
CDR3nt: TGTGCCAGCAGTTTTAGCCGTAGCAATCAGCCCCAGCATTTT
j_gene: TRBJ1-5
d_gene: -
v_gene: TRBV27
abundance: -

CDR3aa: CASSAVDWMITDTQYF
CDR3nt: TGTGCCAGCAGCGCGGTGGACTGGATGATCACAGATACGCAGTATTTT
j_gene: TRBJ2-3
d_gene: -
v_gene: TRBV9
abundance: -

CDR3aa: CASSQRHRIPPRDF
CDR3nt: TGCGCCAGCAGCCAGAGGCACAGGATTCCCCCAAGGGACTTC
j_gene: TRBJ2-7
d_gene: -
v_gene: TRBV4-3
abundance: -

CDR3aa: CASRHMRGTEAFF
CDR3nt: TGTGCCAGCAGGCATATGAGGGGGACTGAAGCTTTCTTT
j_gene: TRBJ1-1
d_gene: -
v_gene: TRBV14
abundance: -

CDR3aa: CASSSTRQGDYEQYF
CDR3nt: TGTGCCAGCAGTTCAACCCGACAGGGTGACTACGAGCAGTACTTC
j_gene: TRBJ2-7
d_gene: TRBD1
v_gene: TRBV5-4
abundance: -

CDR3aa: CASSQAGTGSLETQYF
CDR3nt: TGTGCCAGCAGCCAAGCCGGGACAGGGTCGTTGGAGACCCAGTACTTC
j_gene: TRBJ2-5
d_gene: TRBD1
v_gene: TRBV3-1/TRBV3-2
abundance: -